This T cell receptor beta chain was observed in a study of OX40 agonist ivuxolimab in advanced cancers. Notes on the study in general: The mean number of expanded clones was higher in CD8+ T cells than in CD4+.

Data came from immunoSEQ multiplex PCR; TCRdb stores just in-frame clones and leaves some out. Of 65,000 to 90,000 clones in the sample, about nine tenths are singletons; the top ten hold less than 0.8%. The CDR3 runs 14 residues. V was pared by 4 bases and J by 3 bases, with 13 bases between. Germline V gives CDR1 SGHDN, CDR2 FVKESK. Details on this clone: Its antigen remains unidentified.

V is TRBV14 and J is TRBJ2-7, with D perhaps TRBD1 (5 bases). The sequenced sample was CD4+ or CD8+ T cells sorted from blood, obtained in a trial of the OX40 agonist ivuxolimab. This receptor was taken from an adult with an advanced solid tumor such as melanoma, head and neck, liver or kidney cancer. In DNA form, the CDR3 reads TGTGCCAGCAGCCCAACAGGTTTCGGCTACGAGCAGTACTTC. Residues: CASSPTGFGYEQYF.